These 5 T cell receptor beta chains were all obtained from the same sample, sequenced in a study of T cells in Graves' hyperthyroidism and ophthalmopathy. From RNA transcripts, TCR beta CDR3 regions were amplified. Initially, a first-round RT-PCR of the TCR CDR3 employed the HTBI primer set. Via MiXCR, TCRdb re-called the multiplex PCR reads, giving one row per CDR3 protein. The sample holds approximately 520,000 distinct CDR3 sequences, under 25% seen once. The sample comprised blood. These TCRs come from a man in his late teens or twenties with Graves' hyperthyroidism.

V and J are TRBV12-3 or TRBV12-4 and TRBJ1-5; 10 bases align to TRBD1. The CDR3 has 15 residues. J was trimmed by 4 bases and V by 5 bases; bases with no gene match: 5. CDR3 nucleotide sequence: TGTGCCAGCAGTGGGGGGACAGGGGAAAATCAGCCCCAGCATTTT. Encoded protein: CASSGGTGENQPQHF.

In this sample, this clonotype turned up many times. The DNA for the CDR3 is TGTGCCAGCAGTCCCCAATATAGCAATCAGCCCCAGCATTTT. It specifies CASSPQYSNQPQHF. The rearrangement uses TRBV28 and TRBJ1-5; no reliable D call. The CDR3 consists of 14 residues. V was trimmed by 5 bases and J by 0 bases, leaving 8 bases between them. Germline CDR1 and CDR2: MDHEN and SYDVKM.

This clonotype was observed many times. The chain uses TRBV2 and TRBJ2-5; tentatively, D is TRBD1 (6 bases). Germline assignment: CDR1 SNHLY and CDR2 FYNNEI. The CDR3 runs 12 residues. Trimming removed 7 bases at V and 4 bases at J, with 10 bases between. CDR3 amino acids: CASTGVGETQYF. The CDR3 bases are TGTGCCAGCACAGGGGTTGGAGAGACCCAGTACTTC.

As regards this clonotype: A much larger clone lies one base from this, so it may be a read error. The V call is TRBV6-4, the J call TRBJ2-5; no firm D call. The CDR3 spans 14 residues. The germline V gene has CDR1 MRHNA and CDR2 SNTAGT. The CDR3 region has the DNA TGTGCCAGCAGTTACTCGGAGACCCAAGAGACCCAGTACTTC. This gives the protein CASSYSETQETQYF.

The chain combines TRBV6-5 with TRBJ1-2; D not certain. The CDR3 has 12 residues. The V gene lost 5 bases and the J gene lost 4 bases, with 8 bases spanning the gap. CDR1 is MNHEY, CDR2 SVGAGI, per germline. In DNA form, the CDR3 reads TGTGCCAGCAGTCGTACTCCCTATGGCTACACCTTC. Its protein product is CASSRTPYGYTF.